This TCR beta chain derives from a study of multiple sclerosis patients with progressive multifocal leukoencephalopathy. About the study: Controls were natalizumab-treated multiple sclerosis patients who did not develop PML, sampled longitudinally. Study findings and constraints: Most PML patients had lower entropy, suggesting less diverse TRB repertoires. Before and during natalizumab, the clones expanded at PML already existed.

On this clone itself: Its antigen is as yet unknown.

Time point indicated: before natalizumab initiation. The assay was run at survey level. TCRdb's table, derived via immunoSEQ multiplex PCR, lists solely in-frame clones and lacks some. Here the sample spans tens of thousands of clones, 80% to 95% being singletons. The CDR3 loop spans 14 amino acids. The germline gives CDR1 SGHNT, CDR2 YENEEA. V gave up 3 bases and J gave up 4 bases, with 12 bases separating them. This sequence originates from a man aged 30 to 39 with multiple sclerosis. The sequencing input was PBMCs. This chain links TRBV11-3 with TRBJ2-5; maybe TRBD1 (6 bases). This CDR3 reads CASSFTGFRETQYF. The CDR3 nucleotides are TGTGCCAGCAGCTTTACAGGGTTTCGAGAGACCCAGTACTTC.